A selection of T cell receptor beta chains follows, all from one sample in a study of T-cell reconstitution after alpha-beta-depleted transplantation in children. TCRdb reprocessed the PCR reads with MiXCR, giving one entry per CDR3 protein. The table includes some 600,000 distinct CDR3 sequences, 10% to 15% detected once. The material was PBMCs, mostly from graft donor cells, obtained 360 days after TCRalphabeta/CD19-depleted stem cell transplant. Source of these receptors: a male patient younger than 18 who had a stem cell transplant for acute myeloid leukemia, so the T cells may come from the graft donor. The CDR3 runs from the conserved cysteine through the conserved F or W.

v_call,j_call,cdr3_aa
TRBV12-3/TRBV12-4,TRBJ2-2,CASSLAAPGQGVTGELFF
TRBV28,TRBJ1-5,CASSFRGVSNQPQHF
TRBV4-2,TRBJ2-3,CASSPTSVRSSSTDTQYF
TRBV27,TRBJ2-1,CASSLGEGWIYNEQFF
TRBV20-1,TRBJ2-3,CSARSSGRGAGTDTQYF
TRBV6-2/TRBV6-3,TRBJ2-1,CASRQRGPSSYNEQFF
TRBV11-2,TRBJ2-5,CASSSVRGETQYF
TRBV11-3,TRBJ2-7,CASSPGIAYEQYF
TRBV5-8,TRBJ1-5,CASRRDPRTNQPQHF
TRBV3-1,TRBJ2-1,CASSPSPGTSGSSYNEQFF
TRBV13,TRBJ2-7,CASSPSRLAVQRRDYEQYF